The entry below gives a single T cell receptor beta chain sequence along with its context. The antigen it recognizes is unknown. Qualities for individual bases were not recorded, and no much larger clone is one base off. These data are taken from a study of beta chain features in type 1 diabetes (dated by TCRdb to between 2017 and 2018). Concerning the study at large: No differences in mean age, gender distribution, total cell number or subset yield were found between patients and healthy donors. A total of 107,917,701 sorted cells were examined across all samples, and a strong correlation was observed between cell number per subset and RNA yield. In the study, TCRB repertoires of sorted circulating CD4+ T cell subsets from recently diagnosed type 1 diabetes patients were compared with those of matched healthy donors. Regulatory and stem cell-like memory subsets were obtained from only 8 patients and about eight healthy donors, while naive and central memory subsets were obtained from all 30 or so donors.

The CDR1 and CDR2 encoded by the germline V gene are KGHSH and LQKENI. The CDR3, cysteine through phenylalanine, is 17 amino acids long. CDR3 DNA is the only sequence kept; it has 51 bases, read in frame from the first base. V ends up 6 bases short and J 7 bases short, with an unmatched junction base count of 13. From each donor, a single peripheral blood sample of about 100 mL on average was drawn into heparinised tubes. Using a panel that included CD45RO, CCR7, CD25, CD127, CD95 and CD27, naive, central memory, regulatory and stem cell-like memory CD4+ T cells were sorted on a BD FACSAria II. A purity above 95% was achieved for all sorted populations. Right away, PBMCs were isolated by Lymphoprep density gradient centrifugation and were stained directly, with no culture step. So that batch effects would be minimized, each experiment stained and sorted samples in pairs, pairing one healthy donor with one patient.

On the study overall, not on this receptor specifically: Because cDNA rather than genomic DNA was sequenced, highly expressing activated cells could have been over-represented, although no difference in activation and CD3 levels was found between groups. Patients with type 1 diabetes made fewer insertions and deleted more nucleotides at VDJ recombination sites, implying thymic rearrangement abnormalities. Only small numbers of individuals were included in the HLA sub-analyses, which left unresolved whether HLA type had any influence on TCRB rearrangement. In all four CD4+ subsets, TCRB CDR3 length was moderately but significantly shorter in type 1 diabetes patients. Naive, central memory and regulatory TCRB repertoires appeared to be more alike among patients than among healthy donors. Shorter templates might have been favored by PCR, but patient and control samples were amplified and corrected together, so both groups would have been affected equally by any skew.

The entire amount of isolated RNA was reverse transcribed using the High Capacity cDNA Reverse Transcription Kit, so the sequenced TCRB transcripts were expressed ones. Deep immunoSEQ sequencing was applied to naive, central memory and regulatory T cell samples, giving an average of about 3.6 million total reads per sample. Sorted cells were lysed in RLT buffer and RNA was extracted with DNase-treated RNeasy Micro or Mini kits, depending on cell number. To prevent cross-contamination, every cell subset was processed on its own, while patient and healthy donor samples were processed together. The immunoSEQ multiplex PCR was used to amplify TCRB sequences from cDNA, generating 87-bp fragments that spanned the CDR3 region. The amplicons were sequenced using the Illumina HiSeq platform. Turning to the authors' computational methods: PCR bias was computationally corrected using synthetic template baselines, reads within Hamming distance 2 were collapsed, and singletons that could not be merged were discarded. Reads were aligned to IMGT to assign V, D and J genes, CDR3 length, and insertions or deletions at six rearrangement sites. Within each subset, clonotype counts were normalized to sorted cell number, after which true diversity and Gini coefficients were computed with the tcR R package. Repertoire sharing was quantified using the overlap coefficient calculated on TCRB nucleotide sequences. Out-of-frame TCRB sequences from naive cells were analyzed to stand in for the pre-selection repertoire. The clones in this table, taken by TCRdb from immuneACCESS, are in-frame only. Not every clone is retained; where verified, under half of the shortfall comes from an unresolved V gene, and the cause of the rest is unknown. The D gene and trimming were derived from the DNA, and the V and J assignments and clone size from that table. This sample gives under 400,000 clones in total; 10% to 15% of them show up just once. 0.0085% to 0.012% of the sample comes from the top ten.

The sample comprised naive CD4+ T cells from blood. Read against the paper, the sample's cell subset or site label means: true naive CD4+ T cells. This receptor was obtained from a young woman with type 1 diabetes. The V and J genes are TRBV18 and TRBJ2-1; the junction holds 12 bases that match TRBD2. The CDR3 protein is CASSAGTSGLSRNEQFF. The DNA is TGTGCCAGCTCGGCCGGGACTAGCGGGCTATCTAGGAATGAGCAGTTCTTC.